These 17 T cell receptor beta chains came from one sample sequenced in a study of blood T cell repertoires in COVID-19. Repertoires were generated with immunoSEQ multiplex PCR, while TCRdb's copy carries only in-frame clones and drops some. The table has about 440,000 clones, roughly nine tenths seen once. Sample: PBMCs or T cells enriched from blood (not recorded which). The receptors originated from a woman younger than 30 with acute COVID-19.

V gene TRBV6-5 combines with J gene TRBJ2-2; D is possibly TRBD2 (7 bases). With 2 bases removed from V and 0 bases from J, the gap between germline ends came to 10 bases. CDR1 and CDR2 (germline): MNHEY, SVGAGI. This CDR3 has 16 amino acids. CDR3 amino acids: CASSYGGGANTGELFF. DNA of the CDR3: TGTGCCAGCAGTTACGGAGGGGGGGCGAACACCGGGGAGCTGTTTTTT.

This rearrangement joins TRBV7-8 to TRBJ1-3, with D tentatively TRBD1 (6 bases). The germline V gene has CDR1 SGHVS and CDR2 FQNEAQ. CDR3 length: 14 amino acids. Trimming shortened V by 5 bases and J by 2 bases, and 10 bases separated the two germline ends. The chain's CDR3 is CASSKTGTGNTIYF. The DNA of the CDR3 is TGTGCCAGCAGCAAAACAGGGACTGGAAACACCATATATTTT.

This clone has a single count. The chain employs TRBV5-1 and TRBJ2-1; TRBD1 matches 9 bases. The CDR3 has 16 amino acids. Germline CDR1 is SGHRS and CDR2 is YFSETQ. The J segment lost 6 bases and the V segment lost 4 bases, leaving 11 bases of the junction unmatched. As DNA, the CDR3 is TGCGCCAGCAGCGGGGACGGGACAGGGCTCGGCAATGAGCAGTTCTTC. It is translated as CASSGDGTGLGNEQFF.

The chain employs TRBV5-5 and TRBJ1-1; D might be TRBD1 (5 bases). V lost 0 bases to trimming and J lost 2 bases, with 11 bases between them. Germline CDR1 reads SGHKS; CDR2 reads YYEKEE (reference sequence). The CDR3 contains 15 residues. This CDR3 is CASSLVGGGNTEAFF. DNA for the CDR3: TGTGCCAGCAGCTTGGTGGGGGGTGGAAACACTGAAGCTTTCTTT.

The chain recombines TRBV5-1 with TRBJ1-5; D remains unclear. The germline V and J ends were trimmed by 1 base and 0 bases, with 11 bases remaining between them. This CDR3 is built from 16 residues. Germline V gives CDR1 SGHRS, CDR2 YFSETQ. The CDR3 coding sequence is TGCGCCAGCAGCTTGACACAGTTGATTAGCAATCAGCCCCAGCATTTT. This translates into CASSLTQLISNQPQHF.

The gene calls are TRBV5-4 and TRBJ1-1, with 7 bases fitting TRBD1. This CDR3 contains 13 residues. Trimming at V came to 7 bases and at J to 1 base, leaving 4 bases not matched to a gene. Germline lookup yields CDR1 SGHNT and CDR2 YYREEE (reference sequence). CDR3 sequence (DNA): TGTGCCAGCGGGGGACAGAGGAACACTGAAGCTTTCTTT. Translated: CASGGQRNTEAFF.

The chain couples TRBV9 to TRBJ2-7; TRBD1 matches 9 bases. V shed 2 bases, J shed 4 bases, and the junction held 4 bases outside the gene matches. Germline lookup yields CDR1 SGDLS and CDR2 YYNGEE. The CDR3 length is 14 residues. The CDR3 region has the DNA TGTGCCAGCAGCGTCACAGGGGGCAAGTACGAGCAGTACTTC. Translation gives CASSVTGGKYEQYF.

This sequence joins TRBV28 and TRBJ2-4, with D maybe TRBD1 (5 bases). Germline V CDR1 and CDR2: MDHEN, SYDVKM. V was cut by 3 bases and J by 2 bases, with 11 bases left in between. The CDR3 runs 15 residues. The DNA of the CDR3 is TGTGCCAGCAGTTTTTTCAGGGCGACCAAAAACATTCAGTACTTC. This encodes CASSFFRATKNIQYF.

The V and J genes are TRBV7-9 and TRBJ1-2, with D possibly matching TRBD1 (6 bases). The ends were cut back, 6 bases at V and 2 bases at J, with 13 bases in the middle. The CDR3 covers 14 residues. CDR1 and CDR2 (germline): SEHNR, FQNEAQ (reference sequence). The CDR3 spells CASRPQGPNYGYTF. For the CDR3, the DNA is TGTGCCAGCAGGCCACAGGGACCCAACTATGGCTACACCTTC.

This clone was recorded only once. The genes are TRBV5-5 and TRBJ1-2; D not resolved. CDR1 and CDR2 (germline): SGHKS, YYEKEE (reference sequence). This CDR3 region has 13 residues. Trimming removed 5 bases at V and 8 bases at J, with 16 bases between. Written as DNA, the CDR3 is TGTGCCAGCAGTCCTGACAACGGTCGGGGCTACACCTTC. It translates to CASSPDNGRGYTF.

The chain is built from TRBV27 and TRBJ1-2; possible D gene TRBD1, 5 bases. Germline CDR1 reads MNHEY; CDR2 reads SMNVEV (reference sequence). CDR3 length equals 14 residues. Trimming took off 5 bases at V and 4 bases at J, with 14 bases between the two ends. CDR3 in amino acids: CASSPAGDSYGYTF. The CDR3 nucleotides are TGTGCCAGCAGTCCGGCGGGAGACAGCTATGGCTACACCTTC.

The chain has TRBV6-2 or TRBV6-3 and TRBJ2-1; unclear D gene. The CDR3 is made up of 13 amino acids. V was pared by 0 bases and J by 7 bases, with 7 bases between. CDR1 is MNHEY, CDR2 SVGEGT, per germline. The CDR3 nucleotides read TGTGCCAGCAGTTACTCTTACCGGAATGAGCAGTTCTTC. Its translation: CASSYSYRNEQFF.

The gene calls are TRBV15 and TRBJ1-6; 8 nucleotides align to TRBD1. Germline values: CDR1 LNHNV, CDR2 YYDKDF (reference sequence). There are 14 residues in the CDR3. V gave up 6 bases and J gave up 7 bases; unmatched junction bases: 5. This chain's CDR3 is CATSLTGENSPLHF. Here the CDR3 DNA reads TGTGCCACCAGTCTGACAGGGGAAAATTCACCCCTCCACTTT.

The chain combines TRBV15 with TRBJ1-4; D remains ambiguous. The CDR3 is 17 residues long. V was clipped by 0 bases and J by 3 bases, with 14 bases between them. Germline V gene lookup returns CDR1 LNHNV and CDR2 YYDKDF (reference sequence). CDR3 residues: CATSRDRGIWANEKLFF. Here the CDR3 DNA reads TGTGCCACCAGCAGAGATAGAGGGATTTGGGCTAATGAAAAACTGTTTTTT.

The rearrangement uses TRBV4-1 and TRBJ1-1; TRBD1 matches at 8 bases. Trimming cost V 5 bases and J 11 bases; bases outside gene matches: 13. Germline CDR1 is MGHRA and CDR2 is YSYEKL. This CDR3 has 14 amino acids. CDR3 sequence reads: CASSFGQGFEWAFF. The CDR3 DNA reads as TGCGCCAGCAGCTTTGGACAGGGCTTCGAATGGGCTTTCTTT.

This clone was detected a few times. The chain couples TRBV11-2 to TRBJ1-1; 7 bases align to TRBD1. The CDR3 consists of 16 residues. Trimming at V came to 4 bases and at J to 0 bases, leaving 8 bases not matched to a gene. The germline V gene has CDR1 SGHAT and CDR2 FQNNGV. The CDR3 DNA follows: TGTGCCAGCAGCTCCCCTACTACAGGGGTGAACACTGAAGCTTTCTTT. Translating gives CASSSPTTGVNTEAFF.

The chain uses TRBV2 and TRBJ1-1, with D possibly matching TRBD1 (5 bases). Per germline, CDR1 SNHLY and CDR2 FYNNEI. This CDR3 has 11 amino acids. Trimming took 8 bases from V and 6 from J, leaving 10 bases between them. Here the CDR3 DNA reads TGTGCCAGCGGGAGGGGCGCTGAAGCTTTCTTT. Translation: CASGRGAEAFF.